This TCR beta chain was sequenced during a study of blood T cell repertoires in COVID-19. Across the study: Researchers got acute and convalescent COVID-19 samples from the United States, Italy and Spain. PBMCs, B-cell-depleted T cells, or T cells were the source of the cDNA or gDNA that made up the material.

The CDR3 contains 14 residues. Losses at the gene ends were 5 bases for V and 2 bases for J; bases not matched to a gene: 4. Per the germline V gene, CDR1 is MRHNA and CDR2 is SNTAGT. As processed by the authors: Researchers report that nucleated cell counts were estimated from reference gene primer amplification. Sequencing used immunoSEQ multiplex PCR; TCRdb keeps in-frame clones, though not all of them. The DNA gave D and trimming, while V, J and clone size come from that table. Of 160,000 or so clones listed, under 95% are singletons. The sequenced material came from peripheral blood. The chain couples TRBV6-4 to TRBJ2-7, with 9 bases lining up with TRBD1. This clonotype was obtained from a man aged 55 to 69 with active or convalescent COVID-19. In DNA, the CDR3 is TGTGCCAGCAGTAAACAGGGGGCTCCCTACGAGCAGTACTTC. Its translation is CASSKQGAPYEQYF.